The clone carrying this T cell receptor beta chain has only one observation. Assay: immunoSEQ multiplex PCR; the TCRdb copy retains only in-frame clones and omits some. This table has some 29,000 clones, 65% to 80% appearing once. The data are from a study of T cell clonotyping in hematopoietic cell transplantation. This CDR3 is 15 amino acids long. V lost 3 bases and J lost 8, with 17 bases in between. CDR1 is MDHEN, CDR2 SYDVKM, per germline. Time point described: recipient sample about 28 days before transplant, after cytoreduction. This TCR was sampled from a woman in her 30s with chronic myeloid leukemia. Some clones in this sample may be carry-over from other donors' samples. The genes are TRBV28 and TRBJ2-1, with D possibly called TRBD1 or TRBD2 (5 bases each). The material sequenced was peripheral blood mononuclear cells, taken before stem cell transplant. CDR3 loop: CASSFGNRGVDEQFF. The DNA of the CDR3 is TGTGCCAGCAGTTTTGGGAACCGAGGGGTAGATGAGCAGTTCTTC.